The text below deals with one TCR beta chain. In germline, CDR1 is SNHLY, CDR2 FYNNEI. The CDR3 spans 14 residues. Trimming cost V 8 bases and J 2 bases; bases outside gene matches: 3. Per the original methods: Reference gene primer amplification in the assay estimated nucleated cell counts. The table came from immunoSEQ multiplex PCR; TCRdb's copy has only in-frame clones and leaves some out. V and J calls plus clone size are reproduced from that table; the DNA served to infer D and trimming. The sample has around 620,000 clones, 85% to 90% seen once. The data belong to a study of blood T cell repertoires in COVID-19. Study-wide background: Material from acute and convalescent COVID-19 was sourced from the United States, Italy and Spain. The analysed material was cDNA or gDNA that came from T cells, B-cell-depleted T cells, or PBMCs.

This chain connects TRBV2 to TRBJ1-6; 7 nucleotides line up with TRBD1. The receptor was derived from a woman under 30 with acute or convalescent COVID-19. The sequenced material came from peripheral blood. The CDR3 is CASVDRAYNSPLHF. The CDR3 DNA follows: TGTGCCAGCGTAGACAGGGCCTATAATTCACCCCTCCACTTT.